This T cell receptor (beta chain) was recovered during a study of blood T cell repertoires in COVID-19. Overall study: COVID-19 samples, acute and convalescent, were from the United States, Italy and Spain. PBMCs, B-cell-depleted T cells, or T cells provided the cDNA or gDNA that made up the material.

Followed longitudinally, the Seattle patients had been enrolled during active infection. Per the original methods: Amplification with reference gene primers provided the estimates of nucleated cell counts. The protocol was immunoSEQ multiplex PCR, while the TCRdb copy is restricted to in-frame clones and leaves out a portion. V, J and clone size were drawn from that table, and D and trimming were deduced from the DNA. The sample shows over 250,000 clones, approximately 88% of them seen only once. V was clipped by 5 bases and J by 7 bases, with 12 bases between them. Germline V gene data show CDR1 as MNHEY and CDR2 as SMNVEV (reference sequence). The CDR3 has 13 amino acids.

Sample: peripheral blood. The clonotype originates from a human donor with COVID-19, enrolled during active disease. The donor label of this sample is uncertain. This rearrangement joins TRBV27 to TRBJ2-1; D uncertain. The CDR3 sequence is CASSPQFENEQFF. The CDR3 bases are TGTGCCAGCAGTCCACAGTTTGAGAATGAGCAGTTCTTC.